This T cell receptor (beta chain) is drawn from a study of breast tumors, draining lymph nodes, adjacent tissues. Overall study results and limits: Compared with lymph nodes, tumors were less diverse; compared with nontumor tissue, more.

The germline V gene encodes CDR1 MGHRA and CDR2 YSYEKL. The CDR3 extends over 14 amino acids. V lost 1 base, J lost 2 bases, and 9 bases lay in between. TCRdb called the multiplex PCR reads again in MiXCR, with one record for every CDR3 protein. The top ten hold approximately 4% of the sample, which has around 230,000 distinct CDR3 sequences, about 34% seen once. Breast cancer patients provided tissue from their axillary draining lymph nodes. This clonotype was found many times. What it recognizes is unknown. This TCR derives from a female donor with breast cancer. Some clones in this sample may be carry-over from other donors' samples. V is TRBV4-1 and J is TRBJ2-7; unclear D gene. The sample taken for sequencing was axillary lymph node tissue. The CDR3 is CASSQAGPPYEQYF. CDR3 sequence (DNA): TGCGCCAGCAGCCAAGCCGGGCCCCCCTACGAGCAGTACTTC.